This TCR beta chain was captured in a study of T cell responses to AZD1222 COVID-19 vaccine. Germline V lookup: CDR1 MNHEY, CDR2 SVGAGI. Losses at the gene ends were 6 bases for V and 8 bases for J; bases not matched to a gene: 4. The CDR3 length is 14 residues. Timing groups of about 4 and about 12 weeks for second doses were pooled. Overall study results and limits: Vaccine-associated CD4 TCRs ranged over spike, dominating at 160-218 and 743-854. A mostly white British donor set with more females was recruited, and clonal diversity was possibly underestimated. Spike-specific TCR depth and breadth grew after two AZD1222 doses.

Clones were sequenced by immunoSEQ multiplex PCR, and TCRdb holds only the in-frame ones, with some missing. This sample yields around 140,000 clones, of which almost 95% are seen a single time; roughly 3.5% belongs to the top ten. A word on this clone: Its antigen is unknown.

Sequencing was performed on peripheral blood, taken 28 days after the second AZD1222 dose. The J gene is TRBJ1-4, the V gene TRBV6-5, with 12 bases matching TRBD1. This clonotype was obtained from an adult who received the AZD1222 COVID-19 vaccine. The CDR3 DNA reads TGTGCCAGCAGGGGGACAGGGGGCGCCGAAAAACTGTTTTTT. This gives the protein CASRGTGGAEKLFF.